What follows is one T cell receptor beta chain and its context. This clone was detected ten times or more. Its antigen is not yet known. The record has no base qualities; no much larger clone is one base away. The library was generated by PCR. Sequencing relied on an Illumina HiSeq 4000. High-throughput sequencing was used to profile the TCR beta-chain CDR3 region of each patient. The authors' pipeline ran thus. Drawing on CDR3 differences between clinicopathological groups, the researchers built a classifier meant to tell apart patients with distant-metastatic papillary thyroid cancer. The Shannon index was used to assess repertoire diversity, and the Morisita-Horn index was used to assess tumor-blood repertoire similarity. TCRdb reanalyzed the raw reads on its own, using fastp at Q25 for trimming and MiXCR for clone calling, and kept in-frame beta chains. For this entry, the V and J calls and clone size follow TCRdb and not the study's own pipeline. The sample table holds around 34,000 clones, of which about a sixth were seen once. The ten most abundant clones make up 3.4% of the sample.

None of the patients had been given any treatment before thyroid surgery. Using T-cell receptor beta sequencing, the researchers looked back retrospectively at clinical samples from patients, gathered between the early 2010s and the late 2010s. The data derive from a study of metastatic and nonmetastatic thyroid tumors (TCRdb year 2020). With regard to the full study: Repertoires were compared across peripheral blood and tumor or nodule tissue samples from malignant and benign thyroid patients. Study-level results and caveats: In both blood and tumor samples, TCR beta diversity was reported to be significantly higher in malignant tumors than in benign nodules.

Via the germline V gene (reference sequence), CDR1 is SEHNR and CDR2 FQNEAQ. There are 15 amino acids in the CDR3, from cysteine to phenylalanine inclusive. Of the read, only the CDR3 DNA is kept; its 45 bases are in frame from base 1. V and J are trimmed by 5 bases and 5 bases, and the gene matches miss 11 bases of the junction. The rearranged segments are TRBV7-9 and TRBJ2-5; 7 bases in between match TRBD1. The sequencing sample was made of blood. The TCR originated in a female donor with papillary thyroid cancer or a benign thyroid nodule (not recorded which). Some clones in this sample may be carry-over from other donors' samples. Read as DNA, the sequence is TGTGCCAGCAGCCTCAACACAGGGGATGGTGAGACCCAGTACTTC. It codes for CASSLNTGDGETQYF.